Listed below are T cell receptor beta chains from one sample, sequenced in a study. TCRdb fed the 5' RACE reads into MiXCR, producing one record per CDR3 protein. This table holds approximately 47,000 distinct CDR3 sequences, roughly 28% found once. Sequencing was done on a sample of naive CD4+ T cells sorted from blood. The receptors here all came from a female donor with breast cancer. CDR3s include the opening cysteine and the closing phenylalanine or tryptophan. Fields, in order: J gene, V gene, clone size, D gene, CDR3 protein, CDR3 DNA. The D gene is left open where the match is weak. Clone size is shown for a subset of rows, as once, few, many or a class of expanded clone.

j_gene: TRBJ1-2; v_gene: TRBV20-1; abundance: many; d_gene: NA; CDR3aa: CSARDGGNYGYTF; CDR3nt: TGCAGTGCTAGGGACGGGGGGAACTATGGCTACACCTTC
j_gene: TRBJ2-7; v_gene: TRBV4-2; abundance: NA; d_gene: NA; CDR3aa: CASSQVLSVQVSYEQYF; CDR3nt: TGTGCCAGCAGCCAAGTTCTCAGCGTACAGGTCTCCTACGAGCAGTACTTC
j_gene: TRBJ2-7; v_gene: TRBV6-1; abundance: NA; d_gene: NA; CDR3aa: CASSPTPRERREEQYF; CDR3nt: TGTGCCAGCAGCCCCACCCCCCGGGAGCGACGAGAGGAGCAGTACTTC
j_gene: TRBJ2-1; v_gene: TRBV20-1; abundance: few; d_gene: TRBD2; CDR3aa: CSASDGRGNEQFF; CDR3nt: TGCAGTGCTAGCGACGGGAGGGGGAATGAGCAGTTCTTC
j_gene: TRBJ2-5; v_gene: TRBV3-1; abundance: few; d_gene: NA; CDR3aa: CASSQDGSQIYF; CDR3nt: TGTGCCAGCAGCCAAGATGGTAGCCAGATTTACTTC
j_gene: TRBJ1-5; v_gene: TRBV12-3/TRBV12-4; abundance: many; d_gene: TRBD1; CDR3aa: CASSQRQGEYQPQHF; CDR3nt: TGTGCCAGCAGTCAGCGACAGGGGGAATATCAGCCCCAGCATTTT
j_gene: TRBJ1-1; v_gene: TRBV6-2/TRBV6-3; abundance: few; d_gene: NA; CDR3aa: CASSYIFGRQDTEAFF; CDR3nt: TGTGCCAGCAGTTACATTTTCGGGAGACAGGACACTGAAGCTTTCTTT
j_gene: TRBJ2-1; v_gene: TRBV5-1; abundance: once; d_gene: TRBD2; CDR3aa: CASSLDGASGRNEQFF; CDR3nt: TGCGCCAGCAGCTTGGATGGGGCTAGCGGGAGGAATGAGCAGTTCTTC
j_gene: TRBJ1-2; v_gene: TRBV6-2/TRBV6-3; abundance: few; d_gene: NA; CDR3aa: CAIEGVYGYTF; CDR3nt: TGTGCCATCGAAGGCGTCTATGGCTACACCTTC
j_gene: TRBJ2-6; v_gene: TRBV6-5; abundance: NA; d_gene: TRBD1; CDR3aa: CASSQRGPGANVLTF; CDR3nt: TGTGCCAGCAGCCAAAGGGGGCCTGGGGCCAACGTCCTGACTTTC
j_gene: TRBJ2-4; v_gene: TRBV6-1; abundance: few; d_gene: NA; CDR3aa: CASSEARIKRIQYF; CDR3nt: TGTGCCAGCAGTGAAGCAAGAATCAAGAGAATTCAGTACTTC
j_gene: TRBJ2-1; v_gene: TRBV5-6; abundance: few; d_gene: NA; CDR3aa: CASSLGELRLSSYNEQFF; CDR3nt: TGTGCCAGCAGCTTGGGGGAATTACGACTGAGCTCCTACAATGAGCAGTTCTTC
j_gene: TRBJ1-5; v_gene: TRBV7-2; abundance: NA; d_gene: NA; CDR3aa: CASRERSNQPQHF; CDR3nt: TGTGCCAGCAGAGAGCGGAGCAATCAGCCCCAGCATTTT
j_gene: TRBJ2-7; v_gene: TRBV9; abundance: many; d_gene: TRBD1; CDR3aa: CASSLDGGQGEQYF; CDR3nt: TGTGCCAGCAGCCTAGATGGGGGACAGGGCGAGCAGTACTTC
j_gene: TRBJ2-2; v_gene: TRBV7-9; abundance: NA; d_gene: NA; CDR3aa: CASSFGTGELFF; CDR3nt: TGTGCCAGCAGCTTTGGGACCGGGGAGCTGTTTTTT
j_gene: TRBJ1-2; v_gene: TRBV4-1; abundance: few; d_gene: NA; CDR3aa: CASSQGSGDYGYTF; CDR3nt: TGCGCCAGCAGCCAAGGGTCAGGCGACTATGGCTACACCTTC
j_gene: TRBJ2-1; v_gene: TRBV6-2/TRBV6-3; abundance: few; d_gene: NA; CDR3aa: CASSPTPPTYNEQFF; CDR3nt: TGTGCCAGCAGCCCCACGCCCCCTACCTACAATGAGCAGTTCTTC
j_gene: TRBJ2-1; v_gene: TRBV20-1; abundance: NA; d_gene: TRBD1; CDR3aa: CSAGQGYNEQFF; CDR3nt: TGCAGTGCCGGACAGGGGTACAATGAGCAGTTCTTC
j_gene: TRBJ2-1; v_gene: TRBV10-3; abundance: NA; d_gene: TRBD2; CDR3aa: CAINGLAGGSSYNEQFF; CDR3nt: TGTGCCATCAACGGACTAGCGGGAGGAAGCTCCTACAATGAGCAGTTCTTC
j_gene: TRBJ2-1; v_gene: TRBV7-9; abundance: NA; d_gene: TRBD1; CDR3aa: CASSLGGGMYNEQFF; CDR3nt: TGTGCCAGCAGCTTAGGAGGGGGCATGTACAATGAGCAGTTCTTC
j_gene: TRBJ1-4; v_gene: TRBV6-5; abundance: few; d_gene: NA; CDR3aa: CASSYGLGGNEKLFF; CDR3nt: TGTGCCAGCAGTTACGGATTGGGAGGGAATGAAAAACTGTTTTTT
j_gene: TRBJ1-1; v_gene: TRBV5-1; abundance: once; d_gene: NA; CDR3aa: CASSLEKTGLGTEAFF; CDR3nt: TGCGCCAGCAGCTTGGAGAAAACAGGGTTAGGCACTGAAGCTTTCTTT
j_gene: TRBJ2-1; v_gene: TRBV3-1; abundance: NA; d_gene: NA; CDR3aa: CASSPTGNVEQFF; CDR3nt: TGTGCCAGCAGCCCGACAGGCAACGTTGAGCAGTTCTTC
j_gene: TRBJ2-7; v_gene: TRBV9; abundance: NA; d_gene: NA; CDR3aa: CASSPRGTYEQYF; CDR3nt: TGTGCCAGCAGCCCGCGGGGTACCTACGAGCAGTACTTC
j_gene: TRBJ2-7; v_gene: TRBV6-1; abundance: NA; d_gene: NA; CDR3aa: CASSGTTYEQYF; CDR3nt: TGTGCCAGCAGTGGGACGACCTACGAGCAGTACTTC
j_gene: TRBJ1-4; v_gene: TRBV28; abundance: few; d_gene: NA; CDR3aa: CASSYSDEKLFF; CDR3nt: TGTGCCAGCAGTTATTCAGACGAAAAACTGTTTTTT
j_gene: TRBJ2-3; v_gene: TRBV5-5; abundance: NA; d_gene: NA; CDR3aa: CASSPSRVTDTQYF; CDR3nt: TGTGCCAGCAGCCCCTCCAGGGTCACAGATACGCAGTATTTT
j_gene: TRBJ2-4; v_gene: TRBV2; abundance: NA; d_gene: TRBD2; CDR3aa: CASSYPGTKDIQYF; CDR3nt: TGTGCCAGCAGTTACCCCGGGACTAAAGACATTCAGTACTTC
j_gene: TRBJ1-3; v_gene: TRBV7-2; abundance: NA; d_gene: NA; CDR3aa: CASSPRGYGNTIYF; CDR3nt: TGTGCCAGCAGCCCACGGGGGTATGGAAACACCATATATTTT
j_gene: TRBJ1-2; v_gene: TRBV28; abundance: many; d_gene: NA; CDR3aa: CASSLPTINQGMGGYTF; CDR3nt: TGTGCCAGCAGTTTACCGACAATCAACCAGGGGATGGGTGGCTACACCTTC
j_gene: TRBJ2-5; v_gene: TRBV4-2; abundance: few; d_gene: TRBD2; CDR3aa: CASSQGTSQTQYF; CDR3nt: TGTGCCAGCAGCCAAGGGACTAGTCAGACCCAGTACTTC
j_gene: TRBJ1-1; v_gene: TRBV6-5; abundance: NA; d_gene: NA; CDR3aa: CASSARREGTEAFF; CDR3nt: TGTGCCAGCAGTGCGAGGAGGGAAGGCACTGAAGCTTTCTTT
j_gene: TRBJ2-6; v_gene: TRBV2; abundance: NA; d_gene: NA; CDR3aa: CASTGGTGANVLTF; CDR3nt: TGTGCCAGCACGGGGGGCACTGGGGCCAACGTCCTGACTTTC
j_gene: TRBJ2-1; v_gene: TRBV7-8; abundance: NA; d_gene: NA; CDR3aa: CASSLAGTDPSYNEQFF; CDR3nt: TGTGCCAGCAGCTTAGCCGGGACGGACCCCTCCTACAATGAGCAGTTCTTC
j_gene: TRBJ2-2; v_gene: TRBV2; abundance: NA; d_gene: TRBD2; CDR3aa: CASSELAGGLNTGELFF; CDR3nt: TGTGCCAGCAGTGAACTAGCGGGAGGGCTAAACACCGGGGAGCTGTTTTTT
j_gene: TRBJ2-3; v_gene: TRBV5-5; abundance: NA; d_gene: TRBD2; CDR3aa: CASSSPREDFAGGTDTQYF; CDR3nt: TGTGCCAGCAGCTCCCCTCGGGAGGACTTTGCGGGGGGCACAGATACGCAGTATTTT